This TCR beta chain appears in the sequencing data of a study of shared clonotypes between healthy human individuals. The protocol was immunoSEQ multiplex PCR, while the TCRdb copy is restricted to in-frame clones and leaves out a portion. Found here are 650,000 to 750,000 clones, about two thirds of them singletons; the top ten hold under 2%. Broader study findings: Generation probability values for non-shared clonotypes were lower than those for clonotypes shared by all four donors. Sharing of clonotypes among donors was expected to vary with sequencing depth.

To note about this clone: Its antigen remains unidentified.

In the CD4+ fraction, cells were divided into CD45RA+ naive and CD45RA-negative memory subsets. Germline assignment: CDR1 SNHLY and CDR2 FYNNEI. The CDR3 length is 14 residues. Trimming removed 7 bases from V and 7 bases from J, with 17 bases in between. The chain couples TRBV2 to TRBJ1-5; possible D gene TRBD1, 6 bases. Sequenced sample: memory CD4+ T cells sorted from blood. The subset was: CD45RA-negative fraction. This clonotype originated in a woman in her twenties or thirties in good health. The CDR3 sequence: CASTHGGAGQPQHF. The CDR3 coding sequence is TGTGCCAGCACCCACGGGGGGGCCGGGCAGCCCCAGCATTTT.